Listed below are T cell receptor beta chains from one sample, sequenced in a study of cytomegalovirus exposure and HLA in healthy donors. Method: immunoSEQ multiplex PCR; TCRdb's copy keeps in-frame clones and lacks some. The data hold roughly 100,000 clones, with around 77% observed a single time. Input material: PBMCs. Receptors were obtained from a woman in her thirties or forties in good health and CMV-seropositive. Each CDR3 is given with its conserved first and last residue. The D gene is left open where the match is weak. Not every row has a clone size; where given, it reads once, few, many or a size class.

CASSLTSRETQYF	TGTGCCAGCAGTTTGACTAGTAGGGAGACCCAGTACTTC	NA	NA	TRBV28	TRBJ2-5
CASSYGLAGGPSRETQYF	TGTGCCAGCAGCTACGGACTAGCGGGAGGGCCCTCGCGGGAGACCCAGTACTTC	TRBD2	NA	TRBV14	TRBJ2-5
CASGLDGETQYF	TGTGCTAGTGGTCTGGACGGGGAGACCCAGTACTTC	NA	NA	TRBV12-5	TRBJ2-5
CASSLLRDSKFLAKNIQYF	TGTGCCAGCAGCTTGCTCCGGGACAGCAAATTTTTAGCCAAAAACATTCAGTACTTC	TRBD1	NA	TRBV5-6	TRBJ2-4
CASSLNGGGYEQYF	TGTGCCAGCAGTTTAAATGGGGGAGGCTACGAGCAGTACTTC	NA	NA	TRBV27	TRBJ2-7
CASSLDYRSGGNTIYF	TGCGCCAGCAGCTTGGACTACAGGAGTGGAGGAAACACCATATATTTT	NA	NA	TRBV5-1	TRBJ1-3
CASSLQGADTGELFF	TGCGCCAGCAGCCTTCAGGGGGCCGACACCGGGGAGCTGTTTTTT	TRBD1	once	TRBV5-1	TRBJ2-2
CASSQDTGIADTQYF	TGCGCCAGCAGCCAAGACACCGGGATCGCAGATACGCAGTATTTT	NA	few	TRBV4-3	TRBJ2-3
CASSLGPQEFQETQYF	TGTGCCAGCAGCCTGGGCCCCCAAGAATTCCAAGAGACCCAGTACTTC	NA	few	TRBV7-6	TRBJ2-5
CASRLAGEAYEQYF	TGCGCCAGCCGACTAGCGGGGGAAGCTTACGAGCAGTACTTC	TRBD2	NA	TRBV10-2	TRBJ2-7